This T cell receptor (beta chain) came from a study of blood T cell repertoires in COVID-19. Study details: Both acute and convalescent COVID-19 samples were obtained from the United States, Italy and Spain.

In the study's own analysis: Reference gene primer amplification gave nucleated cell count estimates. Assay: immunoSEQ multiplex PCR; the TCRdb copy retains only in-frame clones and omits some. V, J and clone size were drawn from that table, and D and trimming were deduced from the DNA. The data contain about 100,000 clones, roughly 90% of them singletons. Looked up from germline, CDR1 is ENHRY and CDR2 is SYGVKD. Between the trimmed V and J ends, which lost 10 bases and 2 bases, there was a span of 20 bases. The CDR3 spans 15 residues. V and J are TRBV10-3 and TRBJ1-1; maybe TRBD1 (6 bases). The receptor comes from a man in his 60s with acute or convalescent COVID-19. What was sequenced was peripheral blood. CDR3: CATGGGDSINTEAFF. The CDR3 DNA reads TGTGCCACTGGGGGGGGCGACAGTATCAACACTGAAGCTTTCTTT.